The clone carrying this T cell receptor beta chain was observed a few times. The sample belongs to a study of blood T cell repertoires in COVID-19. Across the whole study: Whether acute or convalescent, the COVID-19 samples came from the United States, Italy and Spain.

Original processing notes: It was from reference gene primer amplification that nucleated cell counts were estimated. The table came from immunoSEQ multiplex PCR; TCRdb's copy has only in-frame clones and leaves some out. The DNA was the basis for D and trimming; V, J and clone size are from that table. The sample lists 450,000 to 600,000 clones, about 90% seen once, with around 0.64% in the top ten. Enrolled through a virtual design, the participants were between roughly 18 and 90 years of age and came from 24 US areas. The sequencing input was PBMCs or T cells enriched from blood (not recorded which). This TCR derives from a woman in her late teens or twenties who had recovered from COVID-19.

The CDR3, as DNA: TGTGCCAGCAGCTTAGGAGGGCCCGAAAGGGAGACCCAGTACTTC. It yields the protein CASSLGGPERETQYF. This chain links TRBV5-4 with TRBJ2-5; a weak D match, TRBD2 (6 bases). Germline CDR1 reads SGHNT; CDR2 reads YYREEE (reference sequence). The V and J ends lost 2 bases and 5 bases respectively, with 16 bases between them. The CDR3 runs 15 residues.